The 31 T cell receptor beta chains below all came from one sample that was sequenced in a study of CD8+ T cells in alopecia areata. RNA was isolated and reverse transcribed to cDNA, the sequencing template. The assay was immunoSEQ multiplex PCR, and TCRdb's table has in-frame clones only and misses some. The profile shows about 100,000 clones, almost 60% of them singletons. The treatment here: oral pan-JAK inhibitor, 5-10 mg twice daily. The sample here was CD8+ T cells sorted from blood, taken between weeks 55 and 65, from a patient treated with tofacitinib. These receptors came from a human donor with alopecia areata.

This clone was seen only a few times. CDR3 in amino acids: CASSFDRGTGNTIYF. In nucleotides, the CDR3 is TGTGCCAGCAGCTTCGACAGGGGGACTGGAAACACCATATATTTT. The genes are TRBV11-2 and TRBJ1-3, with 9 bases matching TRBD1. This CDR3 region has 15 residues. Trimming took 3 bases from V and 2 from J; bases not matched to a gene: 2. Germline-derived CDR1 and CDR2 are SGHAT and FQNNGV.

The V and J genes are TRBV5-1 and TRBJ1-2; TRBD1 aligns across 7 bases. There are 14 residues in the CDR3. Germline V CDR1 and CDR2: SGHRS, YFSETQ. The V and J ends lost 2 bases and 5 bases, in that order; junction bases with no gene match: 6. The CDR3 nucleotides read TGCGCCAGCAGCTTTAGGGGGCTTTGGTATGGCTACACCTTC. Translating it yields CASSFRGLWYGYTF.

This clone occurred a few times. The chain recombines TRBV10-3 with TRBJ2-1; D tentatively reads TRBD1 or TRBD2 (5 bases each). This CDR3 is built from 11 residues. Germline V gives CDR1 ENHRY, CDR2 SYGVKD. V lost 10 bases and J lost 13, with 17 bases in between. The chain's CDR3 is CATLNGAAQFF. CDR3 bases: TGTGCCACTCTTAACGGGGCGGCACAGTTCTTC.

The CDR3 here is CASSRGGGVADTQYF. DNA of the CDR3: TGTGCCAGCAGCCGGGGTGGAGGGGTGGCAGATACGCAGTATTTT. V is TRBV7-3 and J is TRBJ2-3, with a weak D call TRBD2 (6 bases). Per germline, CDR1 SGHTA and CDR2 FQGTGA. Trimming removed 5 bases from V and 4 bases from J, with 16 bases in between. CDR3 length: 15 amino acids.

V gene TRBV10-3 combines with J gene TRBJ2-3, with D unresolved. The CDR3 sequence is 16 residues long. Germline CDR1 and CDR2: ENHRY and SYGVKD. The V gene lost 3 bases and the J gene lost 0 bases, with 13 bases spanning the gap. Here the CDR3 reads CAISDGVDSSTDTQYF. CDR3 sequence (DNA): TGTGCCATCAGTGATGGGGTCGATTCCAGCACAGATACGCAGTATTTT.

DNA for the CDR3: TGCAGCGTCCCCTACATCGGTGGCTACACCTTC. It yields the protein CSVPYIGGYTF. The chain links TRBV29-1 to TRBJ1-2; the D is unclear. V was trimmed by 6 bases and J by 7 bases, leaving 12 bases between them. The CDR3 sequence is 11 residues long. Germline CDR1 SQVTM, CDR2 ANQGSEA.

The V and J genes are TRBV14 and TRBJ1-2, with D possibly being TRBD1 (6 bases). The V and J ends lost 4 bases and 4 bases respectively, with 16 bases between them. This CDR3 has 15 residues. Germline V CDR1 and CDR2: SGHDN, FVKESK. CDR3 DNA: TGTGCCAGCAGCCCCACGGGGGGCCTGGGCTATGGCTACACCTTC. It specifies CASSPTGGLGYGYTF.

The gene calls are TRBV5-1 and TRBJ2-1, with D unresolved. The germline V and J ends were trimmed by 0 bases and 8 bases, with 6 bases remaining between them. The CDR3 runs 12 residues. Germline loops: CDR1 SGHRS, CDR2 YFSETQ. The CDR3 is CASSLDHDEQFF. In DNA form, the CDR3 reads TGCGCCAGCAGCTTGGACCACGATGAGCAGTTCTTC.

A few counts support this clone. V usage is TRBV7-9 and J usage is TRBJ1-1; D is ambiguous. V lost 1 base and J lost 1, with 10 bases in between. Per the germline V gene, CDR1 is SEHNR and CDR2 is FQNEAQ (reference sequence). The CDR3 length is 15 residues. The CDR3 DNA reads as TGTGCCAGCAGCTTAGTCCGAGCGGGGAACACTGAAGCTTTCTTT. As protein: CASSLVRAGNTEAFF.

The rearrangement uses TRBV30 and TRBJ2-7; possible D gene TRBD1, 5 bases. The CDR3 sequence is 14 residues long. The germline V gene has CDR1 GTSNPN and CDR2 SVGIG (reference sequence). V shed 4 bases and J shed 3 bases, with 16 bases lying between them. The CDR3 DNA sequence: TGTGCCTGGACCAAGGACACAAACCTCTACGAGCAGTACTTC. It specifies CAWTKDTNLYEQYF.

This chain uses TRBV4-2 with TRBJ2-5, with 9 bases matching TRBD2. The trim removed 1 base at V and 4 bases at J, leaving 10 bases unmatched. This CDR3 region has 17 residues. Germline V gene data show CDR1 as LGHNA and CDR2 as YNFKEQ. CDR3 loop: CASSQAGSGGRRETQYF. Here the CDR3 DNA reads TGTGCCAGCAGCCAAGCTGGAAGCGGGGGGAGAAGAGAGACCCAGTACTTC.

V and J are TRBV29-1 and TRBJ1-1; D unclear. Trimming took 3 bases from V and 4 from J, leaving 6 bases between them. The CDR3 runs to 11 residues. Germline V gives CDR1 SQVTM, CDR2 ANQGSEA. The CDR3 here is CSVDESTEAFF. CDR3 nucleotides: TGCAGCGTTGATGAATCCACTGAAGCTTTCTTT.

V usage is TRBV7-8 and J usage is TRBJ1-1; D is uncertain. The CDR3 runs to 14 residues. CDR1 and CDR2 from the germline V gene are SGHVS and FQNEAQ. Trimming stripped 5 bases from V and 1 base from J, with 11 bases between. The CDR3 DNA reads as TGTGCCAGCAGCCCATTTAATGGGAACACTGAAGCTTTCTTT. Amino acid sequence: CASSPFNGNTEAFF.

The rearrangement links TRBV2 to TRBJ1-1; the match to TRBD1 covers 9 bases. The ends lost 6 bases at V and 4 bases at J; junction bases unmatched: 3. CDR3 length: 13 residues. The V gene's germline CDR1 is SNHLY and CDR2 FYNNEI. Written as DNA, the CDR3 is TGTGCCAGCAGAAACAGGGGGCGCACTGAAGCTTTCTTT. It codes for CASRNRGRTEAFF.

This CDR3 is CASSLNGETQYF. The CDR3 DNA reads TGTGCCAGCAGCTTAAATGGGGAGACCCAGTACTTC. This sequence joins TRBV13 and TRBJ2-5; D not certain. The CDR3 spans 12 residues. Trimming stripped 2 bases from V and 5 bases from J, with 6 bases between. Germline CDR1 PRHDT, CDR2 FYEKMQ (reference sequence).

This clone has just a few counts. This chain links TRBV10-1 with TRBJ2-3, with D unclear. Germline V lookup: CDR1 WNHNN, CDR2 SYGVQD (reference sequence). The germline V and J ends were trimmed by 10 bases and 11 bases, with 25 bases remaining between them. The CDR3 contains 14 residues. The CDR3 here is CATRRTVASREQYF. Here the CDR3 DNA reads TGCGCCACTCGCCGAACAGTAGCCTCCCGTGAGCAGTATTTT.

V gene TRBV9 combines with J gene TRBJ1-2; D is unclear. There are 11 residues in the CDR3. From germline, CDR1 is SGDLS and CDR2 YYNGEE. With 1 base removed from V and 8 bases from J, the gap between germline ends came to 6 bases. The CDR3 bases are TGTGCCAGCAGCGTATCAGAGGGCTACACCTTC. It codes for CASSVSEGYTF.

V and J are TRBV7-6 and TRBJ2-3; no clear D. The CDR3 contains 12 residues. Trimming took 4 bases from V and 3 from J, leaving 5 bases between them. The germline V gene has CDR1 SGHVS and CDR2 FNYEAQ. The CDR3 reads CASSSETDTQYF. The CDR3 region has the DNA TGTGCCAGCAGCTCGGAGACAGATACGCAGTATTTT. The complete variable domain, with remaining parts taken from reference TRBV7-6 and TRBJ2-3, reads GAGVSQSPRYKVTKRGQDVALRCDPISGHVSLYWYRQALGQGPEFLTYFNYEAQQDKSGLPNDRFSAERPEGSISTLTIQRTEQRDSAMYRCASSSETDTQYFGPGTRLTVL.

This chain links TRBV7-9 with TRBJ2-2; possible D gene TRBD1, 5 bases. Trimming removed 3 bases from V and 6 bases from J, with 20 bases in between. Per germline, CDR1 SEHNR and CDR2 FQNEAQ (reference sequence). This CDR3 is built from 17 residues. The CDR3 DNA sequence: TGTGCCAGCAGCTTCTGGGAAACAGGTGTCTTCCCCGGGGAGCTGTTTTTT. Translated, it gives CASSFWETGVFPGELFF.

V gene TRBV10-2 combines with J gene TRBJ2-7; D tentatively fits TRBD1 or TRBD2 (5 bases each). The CDR3 has 14 residues. Trimming took 6 bases from V and 4 from J, leaving 16 bases between them. The germline gives CDR1 WSHSY, CDR2 SAAADI. The CDR3 DNA sequence: TGCGCCAGCAGGGAACGGGACGCCGGGTACGAGCAGTACTTC. Encoded protein: CASRERDAGYEQYF.

This chain joins TRBV13 and TRBJ2-2; D is unclear. CDR3 length equals 11 residues. The germline CDR1 and CDR2 sequences are PRHDT and FYEKMQ (reference sequence). V lost 5 bases and J lost 5, with 3 bases in between. The CDR3 here is CASSLTGELFF. As DNA, the CDR3 is TGTGCCAGCAGCCTTACCGGGGAGCTGTTTTTT.

The J gene is TRBJ2-2, the V gene TRBV13; D might be TRBD1 (6 bases). The V end lost 4 bases, the J end lost 7 bases, and 13 bases lay between the germline ends. Germline CDR1 is PRHDT and CDR2 is FYEKMQ (reference sequence). The CDR3 consists of 14 residues. The CDR3 DNA sequence: TGTGCCAGCAGCTCGAAGGGGGTGATCGGGGAGCTGTTTTTT. Amino acid sequence: CASSSKGVIGELFF.

The V gene is TRBV30, the J gene TRBJ1-5, with 7 bases fitting TRBD1. Germline CDR1 reads GTSNPN; CDR2 reads SVGIG (reference sequence). The junction had 10 bases not matched to a gene; V was cut back by 1 base and J by 4 bases. CDR3 length equals 16 residues. The CDR3 region is CAWSGRGLARNQPQHF. The CDR3 DNA reads TGTGCCTGGAGTGGGAGGGGGCTGGCGCGGAATCAGCCCCAGCATTTT.

This chain joins TRBV29-1 and TRBJ2-5, with D hard to call. The CDR3 runs 11 residues. Germline V gene data show CDR1 as SQVTM and CDR2 as ANQGSEA. Trimming took off 7 bases at V and 2 bases at J, with 8 bases between the two ends. The CDR3 bases are TGCAGCGGAACAGCGCAAGAGACCCAGTACTTC. Encoded protein: CSGTAQETQYF. Based on the CDR3 plus reference TRBV29-1 and TRBJ2-5, the full variable domain is SAVISQKPSRDICQRGTSLTIQCQVDSQVTMMFWYRQQPGQSLTLIATANQGSEATYESGFVIDKFPISRPNLTFSTLTVSNMSPEDSSIYLCSGTAQETQYFGPGTRLLVL.

A single count supports this clone. V and J are TRBV6-6 and TRBJ2-7, with D perhaps matching TRBD1 (6 bases). There are 14 residues in the CDR3. Trimming removed 6 bases at V and 3 bases at J, with 15 bases between. Germline V CDR1 and CDR2: MNHNY, SVGAGI (reference sequence). In nucleotides, the CDR3 is TGTGCCAGCAGCCACTCCGGGACACGCTACGAGCAGTACTTC. Amino acid sequence: CASSHSGTRYEQYF.

This clone was observed a handful of times. The chain combines TRBV23-1 with TRBJ2-1; the D call may be TRBD1 or TRBD2 (7 bases each). TRBV23-1 has ORF status, its function being uncertain. V was trimmed by 7 bases and J by 5 bases, leaving 24 bases between them. The CDR3 covers 17 residues. The CDR3 nucleotides are TGCGCCAGCACCTCAACTGGCGACAGGGAGGGCGACAATGAGCAGTTCTTC. Protein sequence: CASTSTGDREGDNEQFF.

J is TRBJ2-5 and V is TRBV7-3, with a tentative D call TRBD2 (6 bases). The CDR3 is 14 residues long. Per germline, CDR1 SGHTA and CDR2 FQGTGA. The V gene lost 5 bases and the J gene lost 2 bases, with 12 bases spanning the gap. The CDR3 sequence: CASSPFGGQETQYF. The CDR3 bases are TGTGCCAGCAGCCCCTTTGGGGGGCAAGAGACCCAGTACTTC. Based on the CDR3 plus reference TRBV7-3 and TRBJ2-5, the full variable domain is GAGVSQTPSNKVTEKGKYVELRCDPISGHTALYWYRQSLGQGPEFLIYFQGTGAADDSGLPNDRFFAVRPEGSVSTLKIQRTERGDSAVYLCASSPFGGQETQYFGPGTRLLVL.

In its sample, this clone was seen a few times. CDR3 sequence: CSVLEGSLAGGGDTQYF. As DNA, the CDR3 is TGCAGCGTCCTGGAGGGGAGCCTAGCGGGGGGTGGAGATACGCAGTATTTT. The V gene is TRBV29-1, the J gene TRBJ2-3, with 11 bases aligning to TRBD2. The CDR3 has 17 amino acids. CDR1 is SQVTM and CDR2 is ANQGSEA in the germline V gene. V shed 6 bases and J 5 bases; nucleotides not matched to a gene: 16.

The rearrangement uses TRBV27 and TRBJ2-7, with D possibly called TRBD1 or TRBD2 (6 bases each). V lost 4 bases and J 3 bases, leaving 19 bases between the germline ends. The CDR3 runs to 16 residues. In germline, CDR1 is MNHEY, CDR2 SMNVEV (reference sequence). The CDR3 loop is CASSWGVGDTIYEQYF. The CDR3 region has the DNA TGTGCCAGCAGTTGGGGGGTGGGGGACACCATCTACGAGCAGTACTTC.

The chain is built from TRBV9 and TRBJ2-1; D call uncertain. CDR1 and CDR2 from the germline V gene are SGDLS and YYNGEE. The germline V and J ends were trimmed by 0 bases and 6 bases, with 4 bases remaining between them. This CDR3 is 12 amino acids long. CDR3 region: CASSVVPNEQFF. The CDR3 nucleotides read TGTGCCAGCAGCGTAGTTCCCAATGAGCAGTTCTTC.

V gene TRBV29-1 combines with J gene TRBJ2-7; the D is unclear. Between the trimmed V and J ends, which lost 2 bases and 0 bases, there was a span of 5 bases. The V gene's germline CDR1 is SQVTM and CDR2 ANQGSEA. The CDR3 is 12 amino acids. The CDR3 loop is CSVESSSYEQYF. The CDR3 DNA reads as TGCAGCGTTGAATCCAGCTCCTACGAGCAGTACTTC.